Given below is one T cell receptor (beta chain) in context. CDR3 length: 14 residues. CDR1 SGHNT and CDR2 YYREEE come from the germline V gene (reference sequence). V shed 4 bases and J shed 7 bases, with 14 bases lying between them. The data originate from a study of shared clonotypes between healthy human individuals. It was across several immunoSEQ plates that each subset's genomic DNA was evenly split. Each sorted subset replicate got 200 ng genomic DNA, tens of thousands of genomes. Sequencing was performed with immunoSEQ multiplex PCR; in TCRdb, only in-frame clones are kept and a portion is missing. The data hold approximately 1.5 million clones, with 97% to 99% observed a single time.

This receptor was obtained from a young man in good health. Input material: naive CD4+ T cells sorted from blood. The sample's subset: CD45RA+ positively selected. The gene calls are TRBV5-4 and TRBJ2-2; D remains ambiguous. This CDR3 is CASSPVRSGGELFF. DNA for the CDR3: TGTGCCAGCAGCCCAGTCCGGTCCGGCGGGGAGCTGTTTTTT.